The subject of this entry is one T cell receptor (beta chain). It was during active infection that Seattle patients were enrolled and then longitudinally followed. Libraries were prepared by immunoSEQ multiplex PCR; TCRdb keeps only in-frame clonotypes and omits some of them. The repertoire includes fewer than 500,000 clones, about 90% of them detected once, and 0.8% to 1% sits in the top ten. These data come from a study of blood T cell repertoires in COVID-19. The clonotype originates from a man aged 18 to 29 with COVID-19, enrolled during active disease. The specimen sequenced was peripheral blood.

CDR3 in DNA: TGCGCCAGCAGCGGCGGGAGGGGTAATGAGCAGTTCTTC. As protein: CASSGGRGNEQFF. This chain links TRBV5-1 with TRBJ2-1, with TRBD2 identical over 9 bases. CDR3 length: 13 residues. After removal of 4 bases from V and 7 bases from J, the junction contained 3 bases not matched to a gene. Germline CDR1 is SGHRS and CDR2 is YFSETQ.